This T cell receptor (beta chain) was found in a study of graft-versus-host responses after intestinal transplantation. Study-level information: Each patient got anti-thymocyte globulin induction, then tacrolimus and steroids for approximately three years. Overall study results and limits: Where graft-donor T cell macrochimerism was present, patients had high graft-versus-host to host-versus-graft clonal ratios in allografts.

Germline V gene data show CDR1 as SEHNR and CDR2 as FQNEAQ (reference sequence). The CDR3 totals 14 residues. Trimming cost V 4 bases and J 4 bases; bases outside gene matches: 4. Profiling relied on immunoSEQ multiplex PCR, and the TCRdb table lists in-frame clones only, not all of them. This table holds around 23,000 clones, around 77% found once. Graft tissue processing released intraepithelial and lamina propria lymphocytes. With respect to this clone: Its antigen is unknown.

The TCR comes from a human patient who received an intestinal transplant, so some T cells may come from the graft donor. The sequences come from ileum tissue, collected 12 days after intestinal transplant. V usage is TRBV7-9 and J usage is TRBJ1-2, with 9 bases fitting TRBD1. The CDR3 DNA follows: TGTGCCAGCAGCTCGAAGACAGGGGGCTATGGCTACACCTTC. It is translated as CASSSKTGGYGYTF.